The next 13 T cell receptor beta chains were all read from a single sample in a study of T-cell reconstitution after alpha-beta-depleted transplantation in children (dated by TCRdb to the mid-2010s). The treatment or condition label, read with the paper, signifies: allogeneic hematopoietic cell transplantation with graft depleted of TCRalphabeta T cells and CD19 B cells. Libraries were made using PCR. The sample was run on an Illumina HiSeq 2500. Molecular barcoding was employed in the preparation of TCR libraries, with unique molecular identifiers being used to normalize TCRbeta repertoire quantification. TCRdb took the public reads, trimmed them with fastp at Q25, ran MiXCR for clone calling and kept in-frame beta chains. Here each entry gathers all rows of one CDR3 protein and keeps the most common genes and DNA. This sample comprises fewer than 700,000 distinct CDR3 sequences, about 21% of them detected only once. In total, the top ten clones hold 14% of the sample.

The specimen comprised PBMCs, mostly from graft donor cells, sampled 360 days after TCRalphabeta/CD19-depleted stem cell transplant. These receptors were taken from a boy under three years old who had a stem cell transplant for acute myeloid leukemia, so the T cells may come from the graft donor.

This sequence joins TRBV6-5 and TRBJ1-6; 7 bases fit TRBD1. V shed 2 bases and J 10 bases; nucleotides not matched to a gene: 5. This CDR3 spans 14 amino acids. Germline V CDR1 and CDR2: MNHEY, SVGAGI. This CDR3 is CASSYQGVKSPLHF. The CDR3 bases are TGTGCCAGCAGTTACCAGGGGGTGAAGTCACCCCTCCACTTT.

This clonotype was counted at least ten times. The gene calls are TRBV20-1 and TRBJ1-3; no reliable D call. Per germline, CDR1 DFQATT and CDR2 SNEGSKA (reference sequence). The germline V and J ends were trimmed by 5 bases and 7 bases, with 12 bases remaining between them. This CDR3 has 12 amino acids. The CDR3 DNA follows: TGCAGTGCTCAAGAAGGGCCCAACACCATATATTTT. Translating gives CSAQEGPNTIYF.

This clonotype was seen only a few times. The chain uses TRBV15 and TRBJ2-1, with 9 bases lining up with TRBD2. V shed 0 bases and J 0 bases; nucleotides not matched to a gene: 3. Germline V gene sequence: CDR1 LNHNV, CDR2 YYDKDF (reference sequence). The CDR3 is 17 amino acids. CDR3 region: CATSRDLSGGSYNEQFF. The CDR3 DNA reads TGTGCCACCAGCAGAGATCTTAGCGGGGGCTCCTACAATGAGCAGTTCTTC.

This clonotype appeared a few times. The rearrangement uses TRBV27 and TRBJ2-1; D call uncertain. The V end lost 2 bases, the J end lost 4 bases, and 15 bases lay between the germline ends. Germline V gene data show CDR1 as MNHEY and CDR2 as SMNVEV (reference sequence). This CDR3 contains 16 residues. For the CDR3, the DNA is TGTGCCAGCAGTTTAGCTCCCTTCGGACCGTACAATGAGCAGTTCTTC. It is translated as CASSLAPFGPYNEQFF.

The V call is TRBV6-5, the J call TRBJ2-1, with TRBD1 matching 8 bases. This CDR3 has 15 amino acids. V was clipped by 4 bases and J by 2 bases; unmatched bases: 4. Germline V gives CDR1 MNHEY, CDR2 SVGAGI. CDR3 amino acids: CASSSTGVAYNEQFF. CDR3 nucleotide sequence: TGTGCCAGCAGTTCGACAGGGGTAGCCTACAATGAGCAGTTCTTC.

This rearrangement joins TRBV10-2 to TRBJ1-1; no clear D gene. V gave up 3 bases and J gave up 8 bases, with 13 bases separating them. This CDR3 region has 13 residues. Germline CDR1 and CDR2: WSHSY and SAAADI. Here the CDR3 reads CASSEVDFPEAFF. CDR3 in DNA: TGCGCCAGCAGTGAAGTGGACTTCCCCGAAGCTTTCTTT.

The CDR3 reads CASRPNEGQSTQYF. CDR3 nucleotide sequence: TGTGCCAGCAGGCCGAATGAGGGACAGTCTACGCAGTATTTT. The rearrangement uses TRBV4-2 and TRBJ2-3; 7 bases align to TRBD1. Germline V CDR1 and CDR2: LGHNA, YNFKEQ. This CDR3 has 14 residues. V was clipped by 6 bases and J by 8 bases; unmatched bases: 11.

Ten or more counts support this clonotype. CDR3 coding DNA: TGTGCCAGCAGCCCGGACGAGGGGGGGACCCAGTACTTC. It codes for CASSPDEGGTQYF. The chain uses TRBV7-7 and TRBJ2-5; perhaps D is TRBD1 or TRBD2 (6 bases each). The CDR3 has 13 amino acids. Trimming pared 5 bases from V and 7 bases from J, leaving 14 bases between. CDR1 is SSHAT and CDR2 is FNYEAQ in the germline V gene (reference sequence).

This clonotype appeared a few times. The CDR3 DNA reads as TGTGCCAGCAGTTCCGGGACTAGCGGCGGGGAGCTGTTTTTT. Protein product: CASSSGTSGGELFF. The chain is built from TRBV12-3 or TRBV12-4 and TRBJ2-2; 11 nucleotides align to TRBD2. V shed 4 bases and J 7 bases; nucleotides not matched to a gene: 2. This CDR3 is built from 14 residues.

This clonotype was recorded many times. This sequence joins TRBV2 and TRBJ1-5; possible D gene TRBD1, 5 bases. The CDR3 is 13 amino acids. The germline V gene encodes CDR1 SNHLY and CDR2 FYNNEI. Trimming removed 6 bases at V and 4 bases at J, with 10 bases between. CDR3 sequence reads: CASRLSGNQPQHF. In nucleotides, the CDR3 is TGTGCCAGCAGATTATCAGGGAATCAGCCCCAGCATTTT.

This clonotype appeared a few times. The rearrangement uses TRBV20-1 and TRBJ2-1; D not resolved. Trimming left V 2 bases short and J 10 bases short, with 6 bases between. This CDR3 has 10 amino acids. Germline CDR1 DFQATT, CDR2 SNEGSKA (reference sequence). The CDR3 DNA sequence: TGCAGTGCTAGATTGGGGGAGCAGTTCTTC. Translated: CSARLGEQFF.

Many counts were recorded for this clonotype. The chain recombines TRBV2 with TRBJ2-1; 8 bases line up with TRBD1. Germline V gene sequence: CDR1 SNHLY, CDR2 FYNNEI. With 3 bases clipped from V and 7 bases from J, the junction kept 11 bases outside the gene matches. The CDR3 totals 16 residues. This CDR3 reads CASSDVTGAVWNEQFF. The CDR3 DNA sequence: TGTGCCAGCAGTGACGTGACAGGGGCCGTGTGGAATGAGCAGTTCTTC. Combining the CDR3 with reference TRBV2 and TRBJ2-1 gives the whole variable domain EPEVTQTPSHQVTQMGQEVILRCVPISNHLYFYWYRQILGQKVEFLVSFYNNEISEKSEIFDDQFSVERPDGSNFTLKIRSTKLEDSAMYFCASSDVTGAVWNEQFFGPGTRLTVL.

The chain recombines TRBV5-6 with TRBJ2-5; 10 bases align to TRBD1. With V trimmed by 0 bases and J by 6 bases, 14 bases remained unmatched. The CDR3 contains 18 residues. The germline V gene has CDR1 SGHDT and CDR2 YYEEEE. CDR3 in DNA: TGTGCCAGCAGCTTGGGACAGGGGGCGAGATGGGACCGGAAGACCCAGTACTTC. Residues: CASSLGQGARWDRKTQYF.